The next 19 T cell receptor beta chains were all read from a single sample in a study of blood T cell repertoires in COVID-19. Clones were sequenced by immunoSEQ multiplex PCR, and TCRdb holds only the in-frame ones, with some missing. The sample has about 180,000 clones, about 80% seen once. The sample comprised peripheral blood. Every receptor here comes from a man in his sixties or seventies with active or convalescent COVID-19.

This rearrangement joins TRBV19 to TRBJ1-2; unclear D gene. This CDR3 contains 17 residues. Trimming removed 4 bases from V and 6 bases from J, with 24 bases in between. The germline CDR1 and CDR2 sequences are LNHDA and SQIVND (reference sequence). CDR3 sequence reads: CASSTPTLGSRSNGYTF. The DNA for the CDR3 is TGTGCCAGTAGTACCCCGACATTGGGCTCTCGATCAAATGGCTACACCTTC.

J is TRBJ1-2 and V is TRBV18, with TRBD1 identical over 10 bases. The ends lost 3 bases at V and 6 bases at J; junction bases unmatched: 4. This CDR3 region has 14 residues. The germline CDR1 and CDR2 sequences are KGHSH and LQKENI. CDR3 sequence reads: CASSPQGQGHGYTF. As DNA, the CDR3 is TGTGCCAGCTCACCGCAGGGACAGGGGCATGGCTACACCTTC.

The chain combines TRBV6-5 with TRBJ1-2; the D gene is possibly TRBD1 (6 bases). This CDR3 has 16 residues. The V end was cut by 2 bases, the J end by 8 bases, with 21 bases between. Germline V lookup: CDR1 MNHEY, CDR2 SVGAGI. CDR3 in amino acids: CASSYGGQATQQGYTF. The CDR3 nucleotides are TGTGCCAGCAGTTACGGGGGACAAGCAACTCAACAGGGCTACACCTTC.

A word on this clone: No conserved phenylalanine or tryptophan ends this CDR3, so it is likely a read error. It is unclear where the CDR3 begins or ends on the DNA, so no DNA is shown, and the CDR3 is as TCRdb lists it. The chain employs TRBV10-1 and TRBJ2-7; TRBD1, as called in the table, went unchecked against the DNA. The germline V gene has CDR1 WNHNN and CDR2 SYGVQD (reference sequence). The CDR3 is 8 amino acids in total, end residues counted. CDR3 protein: CASLPFQA.

CDR3: CASSLDTNQPQHF. DNA for the CDR3: TGTGCCAGCAGCTTGGACACCAATCAGCCCCAGCATTTT. This sequence joins TRBV5-5 and TRBJ1-5; D is unresolved. Germline assignment: CDR1 SGHKS and CDR2 YYEKEE (reference sequence). The CDR3 has 13 amino acids. V was trimmed by 0 bases and J by 3 bases, leaving 4 bases between them.

With regard to this clone: The junction does not match germline at one end; this may be a read error. The V gene is TRBV19, the J gene TRBJ2-7, with D maybe TRBD2 (6 bases). The CDR3 has 12 amino acids. CDR1 is LNHDA and CDR2 is SQIVND in the germline V gene (reference sequence). For the CDR3, the DNA is TGTGCCAGTAGTACCCGGGGACTTCTGAAAATTTTC. This gives the protein CASSTRGLLKIF.

The chain links TRBV28 to TRBJ2-7; possible D gene TRBD1, 5 bases. With 5 bases removed from V and 0 bases from J, the gap between germline ends came to 11 bases. The V gene's germline CDR1 is MDHEN and CDR2 SYDVKM. CDR3 length equals 14 residues. CDR3 sequence: CASSLTTGSYEQYF. The CDR3 DNA sequence: TGTGCCAGCAGTCTAACTACAGGCTCCTACGAGCAGTACTTC.

The rearrangement links TRBV4-3 to TRBJ1-2; TRBD1 might be the D (5 bases). The ends were cut back, 2 bases at V and 8 bases at J, with 9 bases in the middle. Germline V CDR1 and CDR2: LGHNA, YSLEER. The CDR3 runs to 12 residues. As DNA, the CDR3 is TGCGCCAGCAGCCAAAGGGGTTGGGGCTACACCTTC. The encoded protein is CASSQRGWGYTF.

This chain joins TRBV6-5 and TRBJ1-1, with D tentatively TRBD1 (5 bases). Germline CDR1 MNHEY, CDR2 SVGAGI. The V end was cut by 10 bases, the J end by 1 base, with 13 bases between. CDR3 size: 13 residues. CDR3 sequence: CATHPTGNTEAFF. The CDR3 DNA reads TGTGCCACCCACCCAACAGGGAACACTGAAGCTTTCTTT.

The V and J genes are TRBV9 and TRBJ1-3; 8 nucleotides agree with TRBD1. Per germline, CDR1 SGDLS and CDR2 YYNGEE. The CDR3 has 14 residues. The ends lost 4 bases at V and 2 bases at J; junction bases unmatched: 2. CDR3 region: CASSSGGAGNTIYF. The CDR3 coding sequence is TGTGCCAGCAGCTCAGGGGGCGCTGGAAACACCATATATTTT.

CDR3 amino acids: CASSLVGGDGYGYTF. CDR3 sequence (DNA): TGTGCCAGCAGCTTAGTTGGAGGGGATGGATATGGCTACACCTTC. The V and J genes are TRBV11-2 and TRBJ1-2; D is possibly TRBD1 (5 bases). CDR3 length: 15 residues. Per germline, CDR1 SGHAT and CDR2 FQNNGV. Trimming cost V 1 base and J 5 bases, with 14 bases left between them.

V is TRBV27 and J is TRBJ1-1, with D unclear. V was cut by 2 bases and J by 1 base, with 11 bases left in between. This CDR3 has 15 amino acids. The germline V gene has CDR1 MNHEY and CDR2 SMNVEV (reference sequence). CDR3 sequence (DNA): TGTGCCAGCAGTTTAGCCGGGATTCCGAACACTGAAGCTTTCTTT. Its translation is CASSLAGIPNTEAFF.

V and J are TRBV30 and TRBJ1-3, with 7 bases fitting TRBD1. Trimming cost V 2 bases and J 2 bases; bases outside gene matches: 3. The CDR3 length is 14 residues. CDR1 is GTSNPN and CDR2 is SVGIG in the germline V gene (reference sequence). CDR3 DNA: TGTGCCTGGAGTCCAGGGACAGCTGGAAACACCATATATTTT. Translating it yields CAWSPGTAGNTIYF.

The chain recombines TRBV20-1 with TRBJ2-3; 11 positions match TRBD2. The ends lost 3 bases at V and 5 bases at J; junction bases unmatched: 4. The CDR3 extends over 14 amino acids. CDR1 is DFQATT, CDR2 SNEGSKA, per germline (reference sequence). Here the CDR3 DNA reads TGCAGTGCTAGTAATCTAGCGGGAGGAGATACGCAGTATTTT. It specifies CSASNLAGGDTQYF.

CDR3 residues: CASSLAGLAGGTNTGELFF. The CDR3 DNA reads TGTGCCAGCAGCCTAGCGGGACTAGCGGGAGGAACGAACACCGGGGAGCTGTTTTTT. The chain recombines TRBV7-3 with TRBJ2-2; 15 bases line up with TRBD2. Germline CDR1 SGHTA, CDR2 FQGTGA. Germline trimming cut 5 bases from V and 0 bases from J; bases unmatched to any gene: 7. The CDR3 sequence is 19 residues long.

The chain carries TRBV5-1 and TRBJ2-1; TRBD2 is a possible D gene (6 bases). The CDR3 runs to 14 residues. CDR1 is SGHRS and CDR2 is YFSETQ in the germline V gene. V lost 5 bases, J lost 7 bases, and 16 bases lay in between. The CDR3, as DNA: TGCGCCAGCAGGCCAGGAGGGCCAGGTAATGAGCAGTTCTTC. Encoded protein: CASRPGGPGNEQFF.

This chain links TRBV19 with TRBJ2-1, with 8 bases fitting TRBD2. The CDR3 sequence is 17 residues long. CDR1 and CDR2 (germline): LNHDA, SQIVND (reference sequence). V trimming: 4 bases; J trimming: 2 bases; junction bases outside the gene matches: 10. Here the CDR3 DNA reads TGTGCCAGTAGTAGGGGGACTAGTTTCTCTACCTACAATGAGCAGTTCTTC. Its translation: CASSRGTSFSTYNEQFF.

This sequence joins TRBV18 and TRBJ1-5; D remains unclear. This CDR3 region has 14 residues. Per the germline V gene, CDR1 is KGHSH and CDR2 is LQKENI. Trimming took 0 bases from V and 6 from J, leaving 9 bases between them. CDR3 nucleotides: TGTGCCAGCTCACCACCGTCAGGAGGTCAGCCCCAGCATTTT. Amino acids: CASSPPSGGQPQHF.

The chain is built from TRBV6-5 and TRBJ1-6, with TRBD1 matching over 7 bases. With 2 bases clipped from V and 5 bases from J, the junction kept 6 bases outside the gene matches. Germline CDR1 MNHEY, CDR2 SVGAGI. The CDR3 covers 16 residues. The CDR3, as DNA: TGTGCCAGCAGTTACACCGGACAGGACGATAATTCACCCCTCCACTTT. Its protein product is CASSYTGQDDNSPLHF.